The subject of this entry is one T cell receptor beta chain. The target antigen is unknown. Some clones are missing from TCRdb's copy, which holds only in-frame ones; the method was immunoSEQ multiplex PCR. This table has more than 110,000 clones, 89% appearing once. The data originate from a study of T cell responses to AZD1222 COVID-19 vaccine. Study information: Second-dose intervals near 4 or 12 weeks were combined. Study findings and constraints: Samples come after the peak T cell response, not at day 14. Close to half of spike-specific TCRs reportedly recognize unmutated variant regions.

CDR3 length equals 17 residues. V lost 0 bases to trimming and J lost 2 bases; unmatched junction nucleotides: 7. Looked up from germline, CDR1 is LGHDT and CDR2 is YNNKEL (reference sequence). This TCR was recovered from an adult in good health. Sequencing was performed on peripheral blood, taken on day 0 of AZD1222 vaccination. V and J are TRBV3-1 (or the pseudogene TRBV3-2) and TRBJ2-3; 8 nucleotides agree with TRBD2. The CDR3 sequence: CASSQDTSGDYTDTQYF. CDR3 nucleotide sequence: TGTGCCAGCAGCCAAGATACTAGCGGAGACTACACAGATACGCAGTATTTT.